The clone carrying this TCR beta chain was counted many times. The antigen is unknown. TCRdb redid the calling of the 5' RACE reads with MiXCR, one entry per CDR3 protein. This repertoire shows over 700,000 distinct CDR3 sequences, around 20% found once; its top ten account for under 20%. The sample is drawn from a study of CD8 T cells in ankylosing spondylitis. The CDR3 sequence is 17 residues long. Findings of the study overall: The study identified a TCR beta motif of roughly eight highly homologous variants that appeared characteristic of ankylosing spondylitis blood.

The J gene is TRBJ1-6, the V gene TRBV21-1. TRBV21-1 is labeled a pseudogene. Sequencing was performed on blood, either unsorted or a sorted T cell fraction (not recorded which). This TCR derives from a male donor with ankylosing spondylitis. This CDR3 is CASSIPRFQGWNSPLHF. In DNA, the CDR3 is TGTGCCAGCAGCATCCCGCGATTCCAGGGTTGGAATTCACCCCTCCACTTT.